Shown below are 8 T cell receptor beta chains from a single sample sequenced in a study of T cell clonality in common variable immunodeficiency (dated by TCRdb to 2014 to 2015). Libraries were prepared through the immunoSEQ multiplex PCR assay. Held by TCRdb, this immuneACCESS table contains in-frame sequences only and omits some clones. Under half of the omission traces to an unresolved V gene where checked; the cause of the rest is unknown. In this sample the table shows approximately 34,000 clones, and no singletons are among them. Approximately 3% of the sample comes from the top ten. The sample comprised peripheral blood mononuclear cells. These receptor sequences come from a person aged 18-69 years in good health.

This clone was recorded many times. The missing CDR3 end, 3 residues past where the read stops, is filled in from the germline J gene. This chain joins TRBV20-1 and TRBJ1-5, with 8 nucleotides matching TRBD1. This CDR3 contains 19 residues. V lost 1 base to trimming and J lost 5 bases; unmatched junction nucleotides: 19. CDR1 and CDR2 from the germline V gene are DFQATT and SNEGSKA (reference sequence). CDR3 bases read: TGCAGTGCTAGAGGGATTTCCGGCAGGGGGCCTGCCGGGGATCAGCCC. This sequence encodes CSARGISGRGPAGDQP. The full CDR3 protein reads CSARGISGRGPAGDQPQHF.

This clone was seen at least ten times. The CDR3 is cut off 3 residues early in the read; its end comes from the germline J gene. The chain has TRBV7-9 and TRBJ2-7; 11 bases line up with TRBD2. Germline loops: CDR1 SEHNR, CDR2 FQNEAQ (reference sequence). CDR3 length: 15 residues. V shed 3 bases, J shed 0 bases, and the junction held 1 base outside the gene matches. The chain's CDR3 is CASSLGLAASYEQYF. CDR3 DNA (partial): TGTGCCAGCAGCTTGGGACTAGCGGCCTCCTACGAG.

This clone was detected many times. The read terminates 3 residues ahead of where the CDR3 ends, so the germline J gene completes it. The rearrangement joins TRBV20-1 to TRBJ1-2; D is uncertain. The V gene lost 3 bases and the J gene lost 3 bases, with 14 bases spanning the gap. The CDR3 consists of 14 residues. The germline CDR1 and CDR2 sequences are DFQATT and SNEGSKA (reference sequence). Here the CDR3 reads CSASLEGAYYGYTF. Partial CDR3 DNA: TGCAGTGCTAGCTTAGAGGGCGCGTACTATGGC.

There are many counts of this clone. The covered CDR3 bases are TGTGCCAGCTCACCACTCCAGGGGGGACAAGAGACC. This gives the protein CASSPLQGGQET. The entire CDR3 is CASSPLQGGQETQYF. The rearrangement uses TRBV18 and TRBJ2-5; possible D gene TRBD1, 7 bases. The sequenced fragment ends 3 residues before the CDR3 boundary, so the rest is inferred from the germline J gene. Germline-derived CDR1 and CDR2 are KGHSH and LQKENI. The CDR3 is 15 amino acids. Trimming shortened V by 1 base and J by 2 bases, and 11 bases separated the two germline ends.

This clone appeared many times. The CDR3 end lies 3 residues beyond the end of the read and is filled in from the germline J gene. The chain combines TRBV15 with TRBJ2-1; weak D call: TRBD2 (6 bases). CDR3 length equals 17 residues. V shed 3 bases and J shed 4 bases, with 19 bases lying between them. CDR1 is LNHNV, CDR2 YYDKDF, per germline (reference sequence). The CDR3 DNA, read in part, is TGTGCCACCAGCAGTCGTACGAAGGGACTTCAGTACAATGAG. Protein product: CATSSRTKGLQYNE. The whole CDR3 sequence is CATSSRTKGLQYNEQFF.

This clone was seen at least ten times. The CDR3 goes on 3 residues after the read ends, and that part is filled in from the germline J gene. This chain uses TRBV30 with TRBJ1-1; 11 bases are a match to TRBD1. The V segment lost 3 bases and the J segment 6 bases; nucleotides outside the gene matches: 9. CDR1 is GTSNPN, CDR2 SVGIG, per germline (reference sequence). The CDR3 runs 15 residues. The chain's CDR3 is CAWRVNRDRGSEAFF. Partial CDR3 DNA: TGTGCCTGGAGGGTAAACCGGGACAGGGGGTCTGAA.

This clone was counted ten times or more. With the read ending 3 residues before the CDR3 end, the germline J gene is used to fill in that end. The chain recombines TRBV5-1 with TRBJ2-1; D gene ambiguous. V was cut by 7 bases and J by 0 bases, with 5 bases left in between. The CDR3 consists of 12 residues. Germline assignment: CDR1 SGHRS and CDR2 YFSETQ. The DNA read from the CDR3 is TGCGCCAGCCTAAGCTCCTACAATGAG. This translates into CASLSSYNE. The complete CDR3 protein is CASLSSYNEQFF.

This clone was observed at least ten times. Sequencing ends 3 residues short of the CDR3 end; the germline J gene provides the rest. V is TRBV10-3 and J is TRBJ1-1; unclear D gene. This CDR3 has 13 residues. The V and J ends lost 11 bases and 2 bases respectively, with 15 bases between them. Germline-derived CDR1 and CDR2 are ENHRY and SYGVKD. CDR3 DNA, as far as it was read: TGTGCCTCCCGTGGGCAGATTAACACTGAA. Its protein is CASRGQINTE. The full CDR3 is CASRGQINTEAFF.